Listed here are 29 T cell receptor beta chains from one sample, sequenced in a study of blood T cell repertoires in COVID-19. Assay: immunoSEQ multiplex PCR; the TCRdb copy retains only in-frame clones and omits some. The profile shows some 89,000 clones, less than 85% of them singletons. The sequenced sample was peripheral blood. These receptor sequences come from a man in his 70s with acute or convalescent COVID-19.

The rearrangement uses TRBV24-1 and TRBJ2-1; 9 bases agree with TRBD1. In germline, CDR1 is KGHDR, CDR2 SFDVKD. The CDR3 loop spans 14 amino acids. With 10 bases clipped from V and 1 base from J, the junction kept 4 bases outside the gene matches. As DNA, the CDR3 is TGTGCCACAGCCGGGACAGGGTCCTACAATGAGCAGTTCTTC. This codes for CATAGTGSYNEQFF.

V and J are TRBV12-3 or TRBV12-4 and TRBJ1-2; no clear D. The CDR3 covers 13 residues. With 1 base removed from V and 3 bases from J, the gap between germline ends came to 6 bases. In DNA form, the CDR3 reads TGTGCCAGCAGTTTAGGAGGATACTATGGCTACACCTTC. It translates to CASSLGGYYGYTF.

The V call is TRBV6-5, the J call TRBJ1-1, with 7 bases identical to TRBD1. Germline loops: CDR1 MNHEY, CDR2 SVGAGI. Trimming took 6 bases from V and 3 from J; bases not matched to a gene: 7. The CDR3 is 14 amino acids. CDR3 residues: CASRRTGAYTEAFF. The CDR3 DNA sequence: TGTGCCAGCAGAAGAACAGGGGCGTACACTGAAGCTTTCTTT.

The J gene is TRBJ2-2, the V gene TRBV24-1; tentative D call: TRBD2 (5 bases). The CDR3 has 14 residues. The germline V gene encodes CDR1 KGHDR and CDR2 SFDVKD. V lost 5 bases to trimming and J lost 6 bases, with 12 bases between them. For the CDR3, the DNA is TGTGCCACCAGTGCCCCGGACTCCGCCGGGGAGCTGTTTTTT. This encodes CATSAPDSAGELFF.

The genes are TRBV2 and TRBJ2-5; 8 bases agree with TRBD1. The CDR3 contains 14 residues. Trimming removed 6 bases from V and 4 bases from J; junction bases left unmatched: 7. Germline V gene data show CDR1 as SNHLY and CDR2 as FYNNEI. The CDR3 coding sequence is TGTGCCAGCAGCCGACAGGGGATCCGAGAGACCCAGTACTTC. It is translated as CASSRQGIRETQYF.

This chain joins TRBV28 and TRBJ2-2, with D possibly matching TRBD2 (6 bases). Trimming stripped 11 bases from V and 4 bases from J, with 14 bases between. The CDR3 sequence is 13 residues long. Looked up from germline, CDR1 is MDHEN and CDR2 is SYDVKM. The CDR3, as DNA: TGTGCCTGCGGGGAGAAGGTCACCGGGGAGCTGTTTTTT. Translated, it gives CACGEKVTGELFF. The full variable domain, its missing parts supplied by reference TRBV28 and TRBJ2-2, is DVKVTQSSRYLVKRTGEKVFLECVQDMDHENMFWYRQDPGLGLRLIYFSYDVKMKEKGDIPEGYSVSREKKERFSLILESASTNQTSMYLCACGEKVTGELFFGEGSRLTVL.

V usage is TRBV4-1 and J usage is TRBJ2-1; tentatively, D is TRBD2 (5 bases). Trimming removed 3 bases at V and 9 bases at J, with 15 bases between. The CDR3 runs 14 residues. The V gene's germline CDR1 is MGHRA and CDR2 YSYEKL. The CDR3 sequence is CASSQYFSRGEQFF. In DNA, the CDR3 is TGCGCCAGCAGCCAGTACTTTTCTCGGGGTGAGCAGTTCTTC.

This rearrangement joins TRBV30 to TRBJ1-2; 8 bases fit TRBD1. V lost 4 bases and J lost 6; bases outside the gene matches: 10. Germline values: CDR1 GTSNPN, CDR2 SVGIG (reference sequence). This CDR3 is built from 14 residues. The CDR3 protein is CAWNSDRGVDGYTF. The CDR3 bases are TGTGCCTGGAATTCAGACAGGGGAGTAGATGGCTACACCTTC. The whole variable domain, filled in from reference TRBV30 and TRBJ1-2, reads SQTIHQWPATLVQPVGSPLSLECTVEGTSNPNLYWYRQAAGRGLQLLFYSVGIGQISSEVPQNLSASRPQDRQFILSSKKLLLSDSGFYLCAWNSDRGVDGYTFGSGTRLTVV.

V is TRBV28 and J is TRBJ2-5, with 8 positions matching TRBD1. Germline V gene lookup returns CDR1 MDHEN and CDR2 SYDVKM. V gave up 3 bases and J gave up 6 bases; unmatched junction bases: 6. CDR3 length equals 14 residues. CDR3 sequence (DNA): TGTGCCAGCAGTTTCCCGGACAGGGTCCAGACCCAGTACTTC. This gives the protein CASSFPDRVQTQYF.

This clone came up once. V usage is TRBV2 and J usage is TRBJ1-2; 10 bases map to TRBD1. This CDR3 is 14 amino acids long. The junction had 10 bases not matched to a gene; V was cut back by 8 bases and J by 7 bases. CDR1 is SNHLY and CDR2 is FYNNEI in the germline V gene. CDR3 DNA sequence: TGTGCCAGCGCCCCGGGACAGGGGTTTACTGGCTACACCTTC. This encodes CASAPGQGFTGYTF.

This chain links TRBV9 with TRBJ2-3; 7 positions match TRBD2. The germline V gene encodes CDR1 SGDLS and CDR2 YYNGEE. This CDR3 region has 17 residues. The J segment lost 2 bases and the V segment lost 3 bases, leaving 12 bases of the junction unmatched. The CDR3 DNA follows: TGTGCCAGCAGCGCTCCTCAGACTAGCTGGGTCACAGATACGCAGTATTTT. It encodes CASSAPQTSWVTDTQYF.

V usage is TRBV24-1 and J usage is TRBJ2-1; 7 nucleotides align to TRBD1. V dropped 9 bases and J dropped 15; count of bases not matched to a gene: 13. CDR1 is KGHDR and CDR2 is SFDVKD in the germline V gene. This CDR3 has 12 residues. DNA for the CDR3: TGTGCCACCGATTCCCCCGCAGGGGGAAGGTTCTTC. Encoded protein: CATDSPAGGRFF.

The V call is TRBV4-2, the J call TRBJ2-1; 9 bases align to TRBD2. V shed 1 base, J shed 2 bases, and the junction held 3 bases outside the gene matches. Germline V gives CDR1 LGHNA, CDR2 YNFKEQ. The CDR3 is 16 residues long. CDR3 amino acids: CASSQGLAAPYNEQFF. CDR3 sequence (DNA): TGTGCCAGCAGCCAAGGACTAGCGGCCCCCTACAATGAGCAGTTCTTC.

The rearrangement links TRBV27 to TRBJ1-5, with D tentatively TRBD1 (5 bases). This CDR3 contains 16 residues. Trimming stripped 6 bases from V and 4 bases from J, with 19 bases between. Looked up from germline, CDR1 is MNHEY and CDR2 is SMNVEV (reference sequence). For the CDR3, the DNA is TGTGCCAGCAGCCCCTCCGGGGGTGGAACGAATCAGCCCCAGCATTTT. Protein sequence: CASSPSGGGTNQPQHF.

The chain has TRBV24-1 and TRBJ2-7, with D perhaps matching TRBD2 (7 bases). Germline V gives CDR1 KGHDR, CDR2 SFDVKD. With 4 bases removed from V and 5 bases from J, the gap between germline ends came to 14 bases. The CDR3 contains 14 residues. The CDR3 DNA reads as TGTGCCACCAGTGAAGGGGGGGCGGTGAACGAGCAGTACTTC. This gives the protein CATSEGGAVNEQYF.

The CDR3 reads CASSLQMNTEAFF. The CDR3 bases are TGTGCCAGCAGCTTACAGATGAACACTGAAGCTTTCTTT. This sequence joins TRBV7-3 and TRBJ1-1; D gene uncertain. Germline V gene lookup returns CDR1 SGHTA and CDR2 FQGTGA. This CDR3 comprises 13 residues. V was clipped by 2 bases and J by 0 bases, with 4 bases between them.

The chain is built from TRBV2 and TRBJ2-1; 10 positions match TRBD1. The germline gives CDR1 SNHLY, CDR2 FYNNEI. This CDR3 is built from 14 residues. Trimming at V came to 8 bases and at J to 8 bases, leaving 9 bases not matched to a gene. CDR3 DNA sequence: TGTGCCAGCCAAACCGGGACAGGGGTTTATGAGCAGTTCTTC. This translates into CASQTGTGVYEQFF.

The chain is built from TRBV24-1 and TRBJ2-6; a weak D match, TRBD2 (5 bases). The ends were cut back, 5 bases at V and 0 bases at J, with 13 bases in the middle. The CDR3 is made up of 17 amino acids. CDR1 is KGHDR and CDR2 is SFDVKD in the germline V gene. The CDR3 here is CATSGFLGDSGANVLTF. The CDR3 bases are TGTGCCACCAGTGGATTCCTCGGGGACTCTGGGGCCAACGTCCTGACTTTC.

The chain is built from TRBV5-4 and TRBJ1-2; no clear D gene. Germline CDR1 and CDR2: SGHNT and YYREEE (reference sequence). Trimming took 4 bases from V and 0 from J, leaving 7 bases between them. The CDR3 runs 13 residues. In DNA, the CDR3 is TGTGCCAGCAGCCAGCAGGCTAACTATGGCTACACCTTC. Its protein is CASSQQANYGYTF.

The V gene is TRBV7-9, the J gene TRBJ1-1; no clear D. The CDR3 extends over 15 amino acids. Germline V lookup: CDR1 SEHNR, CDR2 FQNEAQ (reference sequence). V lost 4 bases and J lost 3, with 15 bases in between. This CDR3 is CASSSHSRRDTEAFF. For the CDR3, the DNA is TGTGCCAGCAGCTCCCACAGCCGGCGGGACACTGAAGCTTTCTTT.

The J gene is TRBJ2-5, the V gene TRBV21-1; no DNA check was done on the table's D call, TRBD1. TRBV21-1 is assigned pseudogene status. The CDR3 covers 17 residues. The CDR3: CASSKAPPGEVQETQYF. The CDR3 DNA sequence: TGTGCCAGCAGCAAAGCCCCCCCAGGGGAAGTCCAAGAGACCCAGTACTTC.

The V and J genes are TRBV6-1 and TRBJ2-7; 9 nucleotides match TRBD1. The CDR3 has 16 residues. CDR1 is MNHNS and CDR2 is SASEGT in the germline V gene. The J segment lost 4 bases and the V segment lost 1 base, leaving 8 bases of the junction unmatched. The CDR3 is CASSEVWTGVVYEQYF. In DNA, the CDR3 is TGTGCCAGCAGTGAAGTCTGGACAGGGGTGGTTTACGAGCAGTACTTC.

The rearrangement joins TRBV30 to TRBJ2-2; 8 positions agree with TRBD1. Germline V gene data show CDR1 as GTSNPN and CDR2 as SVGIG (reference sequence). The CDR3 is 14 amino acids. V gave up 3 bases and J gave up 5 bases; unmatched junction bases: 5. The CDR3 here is CAWRADRATGELFF. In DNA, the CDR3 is TGTGCCTGGAGAGCGGACAGGGCGACCGGGGAGCTGTTTTTT.

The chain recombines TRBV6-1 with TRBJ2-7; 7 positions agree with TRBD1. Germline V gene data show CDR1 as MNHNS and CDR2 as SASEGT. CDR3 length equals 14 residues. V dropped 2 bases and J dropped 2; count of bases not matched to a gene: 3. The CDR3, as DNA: TGTGCCAGCAGTGAACAGGGACAGACCTACGAGCAGTACGTC. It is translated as CASSEQGQTYEQYV.

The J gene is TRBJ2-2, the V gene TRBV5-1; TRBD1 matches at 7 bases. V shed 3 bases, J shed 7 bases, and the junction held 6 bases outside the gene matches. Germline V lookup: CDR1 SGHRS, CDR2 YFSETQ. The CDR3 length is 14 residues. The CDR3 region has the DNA TGCGCCAGCAGCTACGACAGGGCGGGCGGGGAGCTGTTTTTT. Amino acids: CASSYDRAGGELFF.

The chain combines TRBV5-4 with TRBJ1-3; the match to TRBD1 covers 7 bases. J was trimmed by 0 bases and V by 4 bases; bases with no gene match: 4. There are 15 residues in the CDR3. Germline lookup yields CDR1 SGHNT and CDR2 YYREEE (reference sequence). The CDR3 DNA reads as TGTGCCAGCAGCGAGGGGGCCCCCTCTGGAAACACCATATATTTT. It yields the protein CASSEGAPSGNTIYF.

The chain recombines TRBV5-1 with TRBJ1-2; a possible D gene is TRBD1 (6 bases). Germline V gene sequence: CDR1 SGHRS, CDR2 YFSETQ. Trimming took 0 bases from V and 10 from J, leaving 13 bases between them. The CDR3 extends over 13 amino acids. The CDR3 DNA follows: TGCGCCAGCAGCTTGGTAACAGGGTCCATCTACACCTTC. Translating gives CASSLVTGSIYTF.

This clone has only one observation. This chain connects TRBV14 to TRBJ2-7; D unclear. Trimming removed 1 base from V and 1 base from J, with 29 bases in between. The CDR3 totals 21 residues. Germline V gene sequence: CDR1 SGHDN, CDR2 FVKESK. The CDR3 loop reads CASSQGSDRVPYLLPSYEQYF. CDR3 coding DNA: TGTGCCAGCAGCCAAGGCTCTGACCGGGTTCCTTACCTCCTCCCGTCCTACGAGCAGTACTTC.

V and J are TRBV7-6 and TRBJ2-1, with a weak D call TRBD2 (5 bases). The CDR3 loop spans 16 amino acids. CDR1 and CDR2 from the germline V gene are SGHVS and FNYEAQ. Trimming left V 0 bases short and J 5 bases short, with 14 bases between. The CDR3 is CASSLAASLPNNEQFF. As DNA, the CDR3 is TGTGCCAGCAGCTTAGCGGCTAGCCTCCCCAACAATGAGCAGTTCTTC.